A single sample is the source of the 17 T cell receptor beta chains below, sequenced in a study of blood T cell repertoires in COVID-19. The protocol was immunoSEQ multiplex PCR, while the TCRdb copy is restricted to in-frame clones and leaves out a portion. The sample contains over 200,000 clones, approximately 88% of which appear only once. The source material was peripheral blood. Receptors were obtained from a human donor in a cohort sampled during active COVID-19.

The CDR3 sequence is CASSVEGSGANVLTF. The CDR3 DNA sequence: TGTGCCAGCAGCGTAGAGGGGTCTGGGGCCAACGTCCTGACTTTC. V and J are TRBV9 and TRBJ2-6; a possible D gene is TRBD1 (5 bases). CDR1 is SGDLS, CDR2 YYNGEE, per germline. The CDR3 totals 15 residues. Deletions cut 0 bases from V and 1 base from J, with 5 bases between. The entire variable domain, with the rest obtained from reference TRBV9 and TRBJ2-6, is as follows: DSGVTQTPKHLITATGQRVTLRCSPRSGDLSVYWYQQSLDQGLQFLIQYYNGEERAKGNILERFSAQQFPDLHSELNLSSLELGDSALYFCASSVEGSGANVLTFGAGSRLTVL.

The chain combines TRBV21-1 with TRBJ1-5; the D call in the table, TRBD1, was not verified against the DNA. TRBV21-1 is an annotated pseudogene. The CDR3 sequence is 14 residues long. The chain's CDR3 is CASSPGQVREPQHF. The CDR3 bases are TGTGCCAGCAGCCCCGGACAGGTCAGGGAGCCCCAGCATTTT.

V gene TRBV24-1 combines with J gene TRBJ2-7; 9 nucleotides match TRBD1. Looked up from germline, CDR1 is KGHDR and CDR2 is SFDVKD. J gave up 5 bases and V 3 bases, and 7 bases lay outside the gene matches. This CDR3 contains 15 residues. This CDR3 reads CATSDPGTGRNEQYF. CDR3 DNA: TGTGCCACCAGTGATCCCGGGACAGGGAGGAACGAGCAGTACTTC.

This chain's CDR3 is CASTSSGTDSYEQYF. The CDR3 nucleotides are TGTGCCAGCACTTCCTCCGGGACAGACTCCTACGAGCAGTACTTC. The genes are TRBV27 and TRBJ2-7; 7 bases agree with TRBD1. Per the germline V gene, CDR1 is MNHEY and CDR2 is SMNVEV (reference sequence). The CDR3 runs to 15 residues. Trimming cost V 7 bases and J 0 bases; bases outside gene matches: 9.

This clone appeared a single time. This rearrangement joins TRBV9 to TRBJ1-2; no definite D call. The CDR3 consists of 12 residues. Germline CDR1 reads SGDLS; CDR2 reads YYNGEE. Between the trimmed V and J ends, which lost 3 bases and 3 bases, there was a span of 6 bases. CDR3 region: CASSAVDYGYTF. The CDR3 DNA is TGTGCCAGCAGCGCGGTGGACTATGGCTACACCTTC.

The sample holds a few counts of this clone. V usage is TRBV5-6 and J usage is TRBJ2-7, with TRBD1 identical over 8 bases. This CDR3 is 13 amino acids long. Trimming removed 3 bases from V and 5 bases from J; junction bases left unmatched: 4. The germline V gene has CDR1 SGHDT and CDR2 YYEEEE. Here the CDR3 reads CASSWTGSHEQYF. CDR3 nucleotides: TGTGCCAGCAGCTGGACAGGGAGCCACGAGCAGTACTTC.

The chain couples TRBV7-2 to TRBJ2-7; TRBD1 is a possible D gene (6 bases). V was clipped by 5 bases and J by 0 bases, with 17 bases between them. Germline V gene data show CDR1 as SGHTA and CDR2 as FQGNSA. CDR3 length: 16 amino acids. CDR3 in DNA: TGTGCCAGCAGCCCCAGACAGGCCGATCGCTCCTACGAGCAGTACTTC. Translating it yields CASSPRQADRSYEQYF.

V is TRBV6-2 or TRBV6-3 and J is TRBJ1-2; D ambiguous. V was trimmed by 6 bases and J by 4 bases, leaving 12 bases between them. This CDR3 contains 13 residues. Germline V lookup: CDR1 MNHEY, CDR2 SVGEGT. In nucleotides, the CDR3 is TGTGCCAGCAGCCCCGAACAGAGCTATGGCTACACCTTC. This encodes CASSPEQSYGYTF.

This clone came up a few times. The chain combines TRBV19 with TRBJ2-1; 9 positions agree with TRBD2. Germline CDR1 is LNHDA and CDR2 is SQIVND (reference sequence). There are 19 residues in the CDR3. V was clipped by 0 bases and J by 7 bases; unmatched bases: 16. The CDR3, as DNA: TGTGCCAGTAGTATAGATCGCCGGGCTAGCGGGATCAAGGCAAATGAGCAGTTCTTC. Residues: CASSIDRRASGIKANEQFF.

The chain recombines TRBV27 with TRBJ2-7; possibly TRBD2 for D (7 bases). The germline V gene has CDR1 MNHEY and CDR2 SMNVEV (reference sequence). V dropped 6 bases and J dropped 4 bases, with 13 bases sitting between them. The CDR3 is made up of 13 amino acids. The CDR3: CASRSGGKYEQYF. DNA for the CDR3: TGTGCCAGCAGATCGGGGGGCAAGTACGAGCAGTACTTC.

The chain uses TRBV19 and TRBJ2-3; 12 bases map to TRBD2. The CDR3 totals 15 residues. Germline lookup yields CDR1 LNHDA and CDR2 SQIVND (reference sequence). With V trimmed by 4 bases and J by 5 bases, 4 bases remained unmatched. The CDR3 DNA reads as TGTGCCAGTAGTACTAGCGGGGGGGCAATAGATACGCAGTATTTT. Residues: CASSTSGGAIDTQYF.

This clone was seen only once. J is TRBJ1-1 and V is TRBV5-1, with unresolved D. From germline, CDR1 is SGHRS and CDR2 YFSETQ. The CDR3 loop spans 15 amino acids. Trimming removed 7 bases at V and 1 base at J, with 17 bases between. CDR3 residues: CASWVGGRPNTEAFF. DNA for the CDR3: TGCGCCAGCTGGGTGGGAGGGAGGCCGAACACTGAAGCTTTCTTT.

The chain has TRBV27 and TRBJ2-7; 7 bases fit TRBD1. The V gene end was trimmed by 7 bases and the J gene end by 1 base; junction bases not matched to a gene: 13. This CDR3 is 16 amino acids long. Germline-derived CDR1 and CDR2 are MNHEY and SMNVEV (reference sequence). DNA for the CDR3: TGTGCCAGCAATCCCCCCGACAGGGTCGGGTCCTACGAGCAGTACTTC. This translates into CASNPPDRVGSYEQYF.

This chain uses TRBV5-4 with TRBJ1-1; maybe TRBD1 (5 bases). Trimming left V 0 bases short and J 1 base short, with 13 bases between. Germline V lookup: CDR1 SGHNT, CDR2 YYREEE (reference sequence). This CDR3 spans 16 amino acids. CDR3 bases: TGTGCCAGCAGCTTGGCCGATTTTACAGGGAACACTGAAGCTTTCTTT. This sequence encodes CASSLADFTGNTEAFF. The full variable domain, rest sourced from reference TRBV5-4 and TRBJ1-1, is ETGVTQSPTHLIKTRGQQVTLRCSSQSGHNTVSWYQQALGQGPQFIFQYYREEENGRGNFPPRFSGLQFPNYSSELNVNALELDDSALYLCASSLADFTGNTEAFFGQGTRLTVV.

The chain employs TRBV21-1 and TRBJ2-7; the table assigns TRBD2, which was not confirmed against the DNA. TRBV21-1 has pseudogene status. This CDR3 contains 14 residues. The CDR3: CASTPWEGSYEQYF. The DNA of the CDR3 is TGTGCCAGCACCCCTTGGGAGGGGTCCTACGAGCAGTACTTC.

As DNA, the CDR3 is TGTGCCAGCAGCGTAGACGGTCCCGTAGCGGGGGGGACAAACAATGAGCAGTTCTTC. It translates to CASSVDGPVAGGTNNEQFF. The chain recombines TRBV9 with TRBJ2-1; 11 positions agree with TRBD2. The germline V gene has CDR1 SGDLS and CDR2 YYNGEE. V lost 0 bases and J lost 5; bases outside the gene matches: 13. The CDR3 runs to 19 residues.

With respect to this clone: Other nucleotide sequences from this sample produce the same CDR3. The genes are TRBV18 and TRBJ1-3; a weak D match, TRBD1 (5 bases). CDR3 length: 15 residues. The ends were cut back, 6 bases at V and 0 bases at J, with 12 bases in the middle. The germline V gene encodes CDR1 KGHSH and CDR2 LQKENI. CDR3 DNA: TGTGCCAGCTCGCCCGACAGTAGCTCTGGAAACACCATATATTTT. As protein: CASSPDSSSGNTIYF.